Listed here are 20 T cell receptor beta chains from one sample, sequenced in a study of blood T cells in healthy people across ages. Alongside a J-beta primer mix, a sample-barcoded 5' primer served in a second PCR lasting roughly 6 to 12 cycles. MiXCR was run by TCRdb on the 5' RACE reads, yielding one entry per CDR3 protein. The repertoire has some 880,000 distinct CDR3 sequences, about 34% of them found once; the top ten carry over 10%. The sequenced material came from blood. These receptors all stem from a man in his late teens or twenties in good health.

The V call is TRBV6-2 or TRBV6-3, the J call TRBJ2-4; maybe TRBD1 (5 bases). The J call may be in error: the DNA end matches TRBJ2-7 better. CDR3 length: 15 residues. Germline lookup yields CDR1 MNHEY and CDR2 SVGEGT. This CDR3 is CASSPPTVPTYEQYF. In nucleotides, the CDR3 is TGTGCCAGCAGTCCGCCGACAGTGCCAACCTACGAGCAGTACTTC.

The CDR3 nucleotides are TGTGCCAGCAGCTTGCTCACGGGGCAAACTGAAGCTTTCTTT. Protein product: CASSLLTGQTEAFF. J is TRBJ1-1 and V is TRBV7-9, with TRBD1 as a possible D gene (5 bases). The CDR3 loop spans 14 amino acids. V was shortened by 3 bases and J by 5 bases, with 13 bases between the two germline ends. Germline values: CDR1 SEHNR, CDR2 FQNEAQ (reference sequence). The full variable domain, its missing parts supplied by reference TRBV7-9 and TRBJ1-1, is DTGVSQNPRHKITKRGQNVTFRCDPISEHNRLYWYRQTLGQGPEFLTYFQNEAQLEKSRLLSDRFSAERPKGSFSTLEIQRTEQGDSAMYLCASSLLTGQTEAFFGQGTRLTVV.

This clonotype was detected a few times. The V call is TRBV20-1, the J call TRBJ2-5; tentative D call: TRBD2 (5 bases). Trimming shortened V by 0 bases and J by 2 bases, and 13 bases separated the two germline ends. The CDR3 spans 15 residues. Germline CDR1 is DFQATT and CDR2 is SNEGSKA (reference sequence). The CDR3 loop reads CSARDDLRGQETQYF. The CDR3 nucleotides read TGCAGTGCTAGAGATGATCTTCGAGGGCAAGAGACCCAGTACTTC.

This clonotype was seen more than once but under ten times. The J gene is TRBJ1-5, the V gene TRBV6-6, with 10 nucleotides matching TRBD1. Germline trimming cut 4 bases from V and 6 bases from J; bases unmatched to any gene: 9. Germline CDR1 reads MNHNY; CDR2 reads SVGAGI (reference sequence). CDR3 length: 16 residues. In DNA form, the CDR3 reads TGTGCCAGCAGTTGGGACAGGGGCTCCCAGACTCAGCCCCAGCATTTT. The encoded protein is CASSWDRGSQTQPQHF.

J is TRBJ1-2 and V is TRBV20-1; no clear D. The CDR3 spans 12 residues. V was clipped by 5 bases and J by 8 bases, with 15 bases between them. Per the germline V gene, CDR1 is DFQATT and CDR2 is SNEGSKA (reference sequence). DNA of the CDR3: TGCAGTGCTTGGACGGCGACGGGGGGCTACACCTTC. It codes for CSAWTATGGYTF.

The genes are TRBV10-3 and TRBJ2-5; TRBD2 matches 11 bases. The CDR3 contains 13 residues. V gave up 9 bases and J gave up 11 bases; unmatched junction bases: 11. The germline V gene has CDR1 ENHRY and CDR2 SYGVKD. CDR3 in DNA: TGTGCCATAACTAGCGGGGGCCTCAATGAGCAGTACTTC. This translates into CAITSGGLNEQYF.

This clonotype came up a few times. The chain combines TRBV12-3 or TRBV12-4 with TRBJ1-6, with TRBD1 matching over 10 bases. J lost 8 bases, V lost 6 bases, and 10 bases had no gene match. This CDR3 has 16 residues. CDR3 in amino acids: CASSENWTGGYSPLHF. Written as DNA, the CDR3 is TGTGCCAGCAGCGAAAATTGGACAGGGGGGTATTCACCCCTCCACTTT.

This clonotype turned up a few times. V is TRBV5-6 and J is TRBJ2-7; D is possibly TRBD1 or TRBD2 (5 bases each). Per the germline V gene, CDR1 is SGHDT and CDR2 is YYEEEE. The CDR3 is 14 amino acids. V was pared by 6 bases and J by 3 bases, with 16 bases between. CDR3 DNA sequence: TGTGCCAGCACCTTAGTCGGGGACGGCTACGAGCAGTACTTC. Translation: CASTLVGDGYEQYF. The variable domain in full, with the rest retrieved from reference TRBV5-6 and TRBJ2-7, is DAGVTQSPTHLIKTRGQQVTLRCSPKSGHDTVSWYQQALGQGPQFIFQYYEEEERQRGNFPDRFSGHQFPNYSSELNVNALLLGDSALYLCASTLVGDGYEQYFGPGTRLTVT.

This chain connects TRBV5-4 to TRBJ2-4, with 7 bases fitting TRBD1. The J call may be in error: the DNA end matches TRBJ2-7 better. Germline CDR1 reads SGHNT; CDR2 reads YYREEE (reference sequence). This CDR3 has 15 residues. DNA for the CDR3: TGTGCCAGCAGCTTTGGAAGCGAGACAGGGTCCGAGCAGTACTTC. This encodes CASSFGSETGSEQYF.

V is TRBV28 and J is TRBJ2-1, with 7 nucleotides matching TRBD2. The J call could be wrong; TRBJ2-7 is a better fit for the DNA end. This CDR3 comprises 18 residues. Looked up from germline, CDR1 is MDHEN and CDR2 is SYDVKM. CDR3 coding DNA: TGTGCCAGCGGGGTTCGTCTGTCGGGGGGTAGCTCCTACAATGAGCAGTACTTC. It yields the protein CASGVRLSGGSSYNEQYF.

The chain uses TRBV20-1 and TRBJ2-6; 9 bases line up with TRBD2. The CDR3 is 17 amino acids. CDR1 DFQATT and CDR2 SNEGSKA come from the germline V gene (reference sequence). The V segment lost 7 bases and the J segment 0 bases; nucleotides outside the gene matches: 10. In nucleotides, the CDR3 is TGCAGTGGGTATAGCGGGGGTTCCTCCTCTGGGGCCAACGTCCTGACTTTC. Protein sequence: CSGYSGGSSSGANVLTF.

The V call is TRBV5-1, the J call TRBJ2-1; D may be TRBD2 (6 bases). Looked up from germline, CDR1 is SGHRS and CDR2 is YFSETQ. The CDR3 has 20 residues. V was pared by 0 bases and J by 7 bases, with 29 bases between. The DNA for the CDR3 is TGCGCCAGCAGCTTGGAAGGTGGGGCACTCCTTGGAGGGGAAAAAAATGAGCAGTTCTTC. Encoded protein: CASSLEGGALLGGEKNEQFF.

The chain couples TRBV4-2 to TRBJ2-3; TRBD1 agrees at 7 bases. With 3 bases clipped from V and 2 bases from J, the junction kept 2 bases outside the gene matches. There are 14 residues in the CDR3. Germline V gene data show CDR1 as LGHNA and CDR2 as YNFKEQ. The CDR3 nucleotides are TGTGCCAGCAGCCACGGGACAGACACAGATACGCAGTATTTT. It translates to CASSHGTDTDTQYF.

There are a few counts of this clonotype. The rearrangement uses TRBV7-9 and TRBJ2-1; 8 positions agree with TRBD2. Germline-derived CDR1 and CDR2 are SEHNR and FQNEAQ (reference sequence). The J segment lost 4 bases and the V segment lost 3 bases, leaving 5 bases of the junction unmatched. The CDR3 extends over 15 amino acids. In nucleotides, the CDR3 is TGTGCCAGCAGCTTTTCGGCTAGCGGGTACAATGAGCAGTTCTTC. Protein product: CASSFSASGYNEQFF.

This clonotype has just a few counts. The V and J genes are TRBV6-2 or TRBV6-3 and TRBJ2-6; D not resolved. The CDR3 runs 15 residues. Trimming pared 6 bases from V and 1 base from J, leaving 10 bases between. CDR1 MNHEY and CDR2 SVGEGT come from the germline V gene. The CDR3 protein is CASSPTASGANVLTF. CDR3 coding DNA: TGTGCCAGCAGCCCTACAGCGTCTGGGGCCAACGTCCTGACTTTC.

The J gene is TRBJ2-1, the V gene TRBV4-3; 11 bases fit TRBD1. This CDR3 comprises 16 residues. The J segment lost 7 bases and the V segment lost 1 base, leaving 6 bases of the junction unmatched. Germline V gives CDR1 LGHNA, CDR2 YSLEER. The CDR3 sequence: CASSQVGGTGGNEQFF. The CDR3 DNA sequence: TGCGCCAGCAGCCAAGTGGGTGGGACAGGGGGAAATGAGCAGTTCTTC.

The chain joins TRBV20-1 to TRBJ1-1; D is perhaps TRBD1 (5 bases). CDR3 size: 13 residues. The germline V and J ends were trimmed by 5 bases and 1 base, with 11 bases remaining between them. CDR1 DFQATT and CDR2 SNEGSKA come from the germline V gene (reference sequence). The CDR3 region has the DNA TGCAGTGCTCCTCATGGGGCGAACACTGAAGCTTTCTTT. Its protein product is CSAPHGANTEAFF.

Only a few counts were recorded for this clonotype. The chain uses TRBV4-3 and TRBJ2-2; D is unclear. Germline CDR1 LGHNA, CDR2 YSLEER. The germline V and J ends were trimmed by 0 bases and 6 bases, with 11 bases remaining between them. The CDR3 sequence is 15 residues long. CDR3 in amino acids: CASSQEPRLAGELFF. The CDR3 coding sequence is TGCGCCAGCAGCCAAGAACCCAGGCTGGCCGGGGAGCTGTTTTTT.

This clonotype showed up many times. The chain employs TRBV11-2 and TRBJ2-1; 12 nucleotides agree with TRBD2. Per germline, CDR1 SGHAT and CDR2 FQNNGV. CDR3 length equals 15 residues. The V and J ends lost 4 bases and 4 bases, in that order; junction bases with no gene match: 2. The CDR3 region is CASSWTSGEYNEQFF. The CDR3 DNA sequence: TGTGCCAGCAGCTGGACTAGCGGGGAATACAATGAGCAGTTCTTC.

This clonotype was counted a few times. The chain combines TRBV7-2 with TRBJ2-7, with D perhaps TRBD1 (7 bases). The CDR3 has 15 residues. Between the trimmed V and J ends, which lost 5 bases and 10 bases, there was a span of 24 bases. CDR1 SGHTA and CDR2 FQGNSA come from the germline V gene. CDR3 coding DNA: TGTGCCAGCAGCCAGGGGGGTCCCTTGATGGTGTCCCAGTACTTC. Translated, it gives CASSQGGPLMVSQYF.